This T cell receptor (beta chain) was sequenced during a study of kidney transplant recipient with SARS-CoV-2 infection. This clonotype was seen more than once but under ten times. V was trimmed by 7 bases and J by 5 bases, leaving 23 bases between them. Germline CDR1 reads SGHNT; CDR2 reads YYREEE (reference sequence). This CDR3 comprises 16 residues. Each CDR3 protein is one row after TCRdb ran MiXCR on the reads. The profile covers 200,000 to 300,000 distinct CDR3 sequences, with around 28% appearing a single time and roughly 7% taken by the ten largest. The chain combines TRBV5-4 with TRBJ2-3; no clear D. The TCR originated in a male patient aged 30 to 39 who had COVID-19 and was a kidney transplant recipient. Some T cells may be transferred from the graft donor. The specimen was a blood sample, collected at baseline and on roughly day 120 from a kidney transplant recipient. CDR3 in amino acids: CASLLDPTFARDTQYF. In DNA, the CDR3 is TGTGCCAGCCTCCTTGACCCTACGTTCGCAAGAGATACGCAGTATTTT.